This T cell receptor beta chain was identified during a study of blood T cell repertoires in COVID-19. About the study: Both acute and convalescent COVID-19 samples were obtained from the United States, Italy and Spain. T cells, B-cell-depleted T cells, or PBMCs supplied cDNA or gDNA.

Original analysis: Estimated nucleated cell counts came from reference gene primer amplification. TCRdb keeps only in-frame clones here, not all; method: immunoSEQ multiplex PCR. V, J and clone size were drawn from that table, and D and trimming were deduced from the DNA. Altogether 150,000 to 200,000 clones are present, roughly 87% being singletons, with the ten largest covering 1.5% to 2%. The specimen was peripheral blood. The clonotype comes from a young man who had recovered from COVID-19.

CDR3 sequence (DNA): TGTGCCAGCAGTAAAACAGGGTACGAGCAGTACTTC. Its translation: CASSKTGYEQYF. J is TRBJ2-7 and V is TRBV6-5; possibly TRBD1 for D (6 bases). This CDR3 comprises 12 residues. Germline V gene lookup returns CDR1 MNHEY and CDR2 SVGAGI. V shed 5 bases and J shed 4 bases, with 9 bases lying between them.